Below are 14 T cell receptor beta chains sequenced from a single sample in a study of blood T cell repertoires in COVID-19. Clones were sequenced by immunoSEQ multiplex PCR, and TCRdb holds only the in-frame ones, with some missing. In the table there are 210,000 or so clones, 85% to 90% of which are singletons. Material for sequencing was peripheral blood. The receptors originated from a man between 25 and 39 years old with COVID-19, enrolled during active disease.

The chain joins TRBV19 to TRBJ2-1; TRBD2 might be the D (6 bases). CDR1 and CDR2 from the germline V gene are LNHDA and SQIVND (reference sequence). V lost 1 base and J lost 5, with 6 bases in between. The CDR3 extends over 13 amino acids. For the CDR3, the DNA is TGTGCCAGTAGTATAGGGACTAACAATGAGCAGTTCTTC. Amino acid sequence: CASSIGTNNEQFF.

V is TRBV10-3 and J is TRBJ1-1; D perhaps matches TRBD1 (6 bases). Trimming took 6 bases from V and 10 from J, leaving 21 bases between them. The CDR3 length is 14 residues. Germline CDR1 is ENHRY and CDR2 is SYGVKD. CDR3 sequence: CAISKAGHRRGAFF. The CDR3, as DNA: TGTGCCATCAGCAAAGCGGGACACCGGCGGGGAGCTTTCTTT.

V usage is TRBV11-2 and J usage is TRBJ1-2, with D hard to call. CDR3 length: 15 amino acids. V was clipped by 3 bases and J by 5 bases, with 16 bases between them. Germline CDR1 and CDR2: SGHAT and FQNNGV. The CDR3 region has the DNA TGTGCCAGCAGCTTGCCCGGTTCGTTACGTTATGGCTACACCTTC. Translating gives CASSLPGSLRYGYTF.

The chain employs TRBV24-1 and TRBJ2-7; 13 positions match TRBD2. Germline assignment: CDR1 KGHDR and CDR2 SFDVKD. There are 14 residues in the CDR3. V lost 6 bases, J lost 3 bases, and 1 base stayed unmatched. As DNA, the CDR3 is TGTGCCACCAGTCGGACTAGCGGGAGCTACGAGCAGTACTTC. Translated: CATSRTSGSYEQYF.

This clone has only one observation. V is TRBV11-3 and J is TRBJ1-2; 10 bases are a match to TRBD1. CDR1 SGHNT and CDR2 YENEEA come from the germline V gene. The CDR3 totals 16 residues. The ends lost 5 bases at V and 7 bases at J; junction bases unmatched: 13. The CDR3 DNA sequence: TGTGCCAGCAGCAGTCATCCCGGGACAGGGGACGGTGGCTACACCTTC. Amino acids: CASSSHPGTGDGGYTF.

The CDR3 sequence: CASSVGETQYF. The DNA of the CDR3 is TGTGCCAGCAGCGTCGGGGAGACCCAGTACTTC. J is TRBJ2-5 and V is TRBV7-9; D gene uncertain. V was cut by 5 bases and J by 5 bases, with 6 bases left in between. This CDR3 is 11 amino acids long. From germline, CDR1 is SEHNR and CDR2 FQNEAQ (reference sequence).

V usage is TRBV29-1 and J usage is TRBJ1-5, with a possible D match to TRBD1 (6 bases). This CDR3 has 12 amino acids. Germline assignment: CDR1 SQVTM and CDR2 ANQGSEA. Trimming removed 7 bases at V and 4 bases at J, with 11 bases between. CDR3 protein: CSAGQPNQPQHF. The CDR3 coding sequence is TGCAGCGCTGGACAGCCAAATCAGCCCCAGCATTTT.

In this sample, this clone turned up once. This chain's CDR3 is CASSLDFWEDTEAFF. The CDR3 DNA sequence: TGTGCCAGCAGCTTAGATTTTTGGGAGGACACTGAAGCTTTCTTT. The chain employs TRBV11-2 and TRBJ1-1; D is uncertain. Germline-derived CDR1 and CDR2 are SGHAT and FQNNGV. This CDR3 contains 15 residues. The V and J ends lost 0 bases and 3 bases respectively, with 11 bases between them.

The rearrangement joins TRBV11-1 to TRBJ2-7; 9 bases line up with TRBD2. The V segment lost 0 bases and the J segment 5 bases; nucleotides outside the gene matches: 5. From germline, CDR1 is SGHAT and CDR2 FQDESV (reference sequence). CDR3 length equals 15 residues. The CDR3 region is CASSLAAGGPDEQYF. DNA for the CDR3: TGTGCCAGCAGCTTAGCCGCGGGGGGGCCCGACGAGCAGTACTTC.

The chain couples TRBV24-1 to TRBJ1-1; no definite D call. CDR3 length equals 16 residues. Trimming shortened V by 6 bases and J by 3 bases, and 19 bases separated the two germline ends. CDR1 is KGHDR, CDR2 SFDVKD, per germline. The CDR3 protein is CATSFSRGPYDTEAFF. The CDR3 DNA reads as TGTGCCACCAGTTTTTCCCGAGGGCCTTACGACACTGAAGCTTTCTTT.

This chain connects TRBV2 to TRBJ1-1, with D possibly being TRBD1 (6 bases). The CDR3 is 15 amino acids. Germline values: CDR1 SNHLY, CDR2 FYNNEI. Trimming cost V 4 bases and J 5 bases, with 17 bases left between them. The CDR3 DNA sequence: TGTGCCAGCAGTGGGGGATACAGGGTGAGGACTGAAGCTTTCTTT. Its protein is CASSGGYRVRTEAFF.

The chain recombines TRBV27 with TRBJ2-1; TRBD2 aligns across 9 bases. J lost 0 bases, V lost 1 base, and 1 base had no gene match. This CDR3 has 16 residues. Germline values: CDR1 MNHEY, CDR2 SMNVEV (reference sequence). The CDR3 region is CASSLFSGGSYNEQFF. DNA for the CDR3: TGTGCCAGCAGTTTATTTAGCGGGGGCTCCTACAATGAGCAGTTCTTC.

The chain is built from TRBV10-3 and TRBJ2-7, with 10 nucleotides matching TRBD1. Germline values: CDR1 ENHRY, CDR2 SYGVKD. J was trimmed by 4 bases and V by 6 bases; bases with no gene match: 6. This CDR3 is built from 14 residues. The CDR3, as DNA: TGTGCCATCAGAAAAGGACAGGGGGAGTACGAGCAGTACTTC. This codes for CAIRKGQGEYEQYF.

The V call is TRBV7-2, the J call TRBJ1-2, with D perhaps matching TRBD1 (6 bases). This CDR3 comprises 13 residues. Germline CDR1 SGHTA, CDR2 FQGNSA. V lost 1 base to trimming and J lost 6 bases, with 9 bases between them. The CDR3 DNA reads as TGTGCCAGCAGCTTAGACAGGGTGGATGGCTACACCTTC. Amino acids: CASSLDRVDGYTF.